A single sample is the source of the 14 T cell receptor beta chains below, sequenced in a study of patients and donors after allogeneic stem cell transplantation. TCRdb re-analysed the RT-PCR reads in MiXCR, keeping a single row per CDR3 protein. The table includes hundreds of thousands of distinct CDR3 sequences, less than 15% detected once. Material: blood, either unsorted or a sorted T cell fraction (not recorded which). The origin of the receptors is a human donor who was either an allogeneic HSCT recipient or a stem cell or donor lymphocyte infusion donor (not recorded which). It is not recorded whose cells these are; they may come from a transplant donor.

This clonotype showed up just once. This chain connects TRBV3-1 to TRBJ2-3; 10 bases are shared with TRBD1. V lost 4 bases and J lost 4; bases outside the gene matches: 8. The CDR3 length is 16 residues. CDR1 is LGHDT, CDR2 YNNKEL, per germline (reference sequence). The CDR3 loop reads CASSRPGQGFADTQYF. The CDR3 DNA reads TGTGCCAGCAGCCGGCCGGGACAGGGGTTCGCAGATACGCAGTATTTT.

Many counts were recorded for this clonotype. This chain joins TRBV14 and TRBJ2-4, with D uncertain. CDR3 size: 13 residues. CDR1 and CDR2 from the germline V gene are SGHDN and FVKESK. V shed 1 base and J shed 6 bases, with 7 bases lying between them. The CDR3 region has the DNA TGTGCCAGCAGCCAAGCAGTATCAAACATTCAGTACTTC. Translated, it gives CASSQAVSNIQYF. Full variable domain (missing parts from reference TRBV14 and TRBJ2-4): EAGVTQFPSHSVIEKGQTVTLRCDPISGHDNLYWYRRVMGKEIKFLLHFVKESKQDESGMPNNRFLAERTGGTYSTLKVQPAELEDSGVYFCASSQAVSNIQYFGAGTRLSVL.

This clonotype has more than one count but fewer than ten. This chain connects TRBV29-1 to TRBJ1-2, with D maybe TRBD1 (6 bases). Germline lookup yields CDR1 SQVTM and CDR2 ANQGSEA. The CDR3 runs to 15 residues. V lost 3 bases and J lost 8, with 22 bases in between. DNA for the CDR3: TGCAGCGTTGATGTCGCCGGACAGCCTTTAGGGGGCTACACCTTC. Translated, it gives CSVDVAGQPLGGYTF.

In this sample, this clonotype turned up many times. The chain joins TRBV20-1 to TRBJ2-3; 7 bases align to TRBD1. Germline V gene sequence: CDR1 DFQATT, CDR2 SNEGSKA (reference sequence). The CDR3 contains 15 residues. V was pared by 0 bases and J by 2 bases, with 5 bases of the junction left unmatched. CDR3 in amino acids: CSAREKTGYTDTQYF. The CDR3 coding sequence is TGCAGTGCTAGAGAAAAGACAGGGTACACAGATACGCAGTATTTT.

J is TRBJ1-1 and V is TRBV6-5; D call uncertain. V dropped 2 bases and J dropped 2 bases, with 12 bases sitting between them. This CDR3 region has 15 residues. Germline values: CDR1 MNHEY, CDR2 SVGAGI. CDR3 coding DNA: TGTGCCAGCAGTTACACCTTACTGGTTAACACTGAAGCTTTCTTT. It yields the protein CASSYTLLVNTEAFF.

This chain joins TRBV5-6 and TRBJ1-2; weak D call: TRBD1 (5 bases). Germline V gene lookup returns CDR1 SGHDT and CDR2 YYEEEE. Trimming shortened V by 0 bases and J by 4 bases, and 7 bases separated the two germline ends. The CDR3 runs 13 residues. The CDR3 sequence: CASSLGGSYGYTF. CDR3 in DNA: TGTGCCAGCAGCTTGGGGGGCAGCTATGGCTACACCTTC.

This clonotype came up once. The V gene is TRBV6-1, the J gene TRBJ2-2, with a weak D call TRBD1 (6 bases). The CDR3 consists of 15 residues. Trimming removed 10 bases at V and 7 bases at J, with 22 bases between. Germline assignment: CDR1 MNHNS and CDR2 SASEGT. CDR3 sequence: CAIPRQLQGGGELFF. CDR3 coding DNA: TGTGCCATCCCACGACAATTACAGGGTGGCGGGGAGCTGTTTTTT.

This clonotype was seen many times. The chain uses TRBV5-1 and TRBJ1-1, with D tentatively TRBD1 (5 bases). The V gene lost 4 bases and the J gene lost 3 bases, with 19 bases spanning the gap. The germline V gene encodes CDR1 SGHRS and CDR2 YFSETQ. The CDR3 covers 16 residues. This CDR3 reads CASSLGGITRDTEAFF. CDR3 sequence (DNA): TGCGCCAGCAGCCTGGGGGGTATTACAAGGGACACTGAAGCTTTCTTT.

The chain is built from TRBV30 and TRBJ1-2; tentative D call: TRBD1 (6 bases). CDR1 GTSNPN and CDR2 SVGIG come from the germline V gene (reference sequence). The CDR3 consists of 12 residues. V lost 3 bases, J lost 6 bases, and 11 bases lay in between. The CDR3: CAWSPQGHGYTF. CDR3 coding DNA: TGTGCCTGGAGCCCGCAGGGGCATGGCTACACCTTC.

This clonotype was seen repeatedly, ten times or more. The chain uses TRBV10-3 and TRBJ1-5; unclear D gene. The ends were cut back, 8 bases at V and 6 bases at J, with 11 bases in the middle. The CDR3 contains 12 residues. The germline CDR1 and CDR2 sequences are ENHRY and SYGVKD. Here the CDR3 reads CAISRSGQPQHF. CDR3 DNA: TGTGCCATCTCCAGGAGTGGTCAGCCCCAGCATTTT.

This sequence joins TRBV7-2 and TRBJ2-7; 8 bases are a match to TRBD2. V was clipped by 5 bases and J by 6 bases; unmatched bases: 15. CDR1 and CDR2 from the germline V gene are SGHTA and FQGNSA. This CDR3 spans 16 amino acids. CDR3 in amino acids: CASSPREVGGGTEQYF. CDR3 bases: TGTGCCAGCAGCCCACGGGAGGTGGGCGGGGGGACCGAGCAGTACTTC.

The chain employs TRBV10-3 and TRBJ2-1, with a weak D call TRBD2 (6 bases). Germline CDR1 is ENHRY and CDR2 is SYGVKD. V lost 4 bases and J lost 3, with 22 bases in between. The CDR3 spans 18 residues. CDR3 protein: CAISGGTESTLRYNEQFF. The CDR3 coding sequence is TGTGCCATCAGTGGCGGGACTGAGAGTACCTTACGCTACAATGAGCAGTTCTTC.

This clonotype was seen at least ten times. The CDR3 loop reads CASSSLDRGHYGYTF. For the CDR3, the DNA is TGTGCCAGCAGTTCCCTGGACAGGGGGCACTATGGCTACACCTTC. This sequence joins TRBV12-3 or TRBV12-4 and TRBJ1-2, with 11 bases matching TRBD1. The CDR3 is 15 amino acids. V lost 4 bases and J lost 3; bases outside the gene matches: 4.

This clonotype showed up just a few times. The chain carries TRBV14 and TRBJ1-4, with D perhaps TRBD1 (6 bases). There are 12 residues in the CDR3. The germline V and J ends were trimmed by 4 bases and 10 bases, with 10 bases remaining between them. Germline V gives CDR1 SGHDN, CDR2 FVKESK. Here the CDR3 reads CASSRDIGKLFF. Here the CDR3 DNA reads TGTGCCAGCAGCCGGGACATCGGAAAACTGTTTTTT.